What follows describes a single T cell receptor (beta chain). Its antigen is unknown. The V gene lost 3 bases and the J gene lost 2 bases, with 8 bases spanning the gap. This CDR3 is built from 13 residues. CDR1 and CDR2 from the germline V gene are MNHEY and SMNVEV (reference sequence). Profiling relied on immunoSEQ multiplex PCR, and the TCRdb table lists in-frame clones only, not all of them. The repertoire holds about 20,000 clones, with around nine tenths as singletons. This specimen belongs to a study of monozygotic twins with cystic fibrosis. On the study more broadly: Libraries were built from three micrograms of fragmented DNA using about 14 PCR cycles. Study results and caveats: Monozygotic CF twins shared more identical nucleotide clonotypes than unrelated patients. V usage most resembled the co-twin in 13 of 16 pairs. Low clonality (median around 0.0095) suggested a mostly naive repertoire.

The source material was blood. This sequence originates from a young woman with cystic fibrosis. This sequence joins TRBV27 and TRBJ2-7, with D perhaps being TRBD1 or TRBD2 (5 bases each). The CDR3 spells CASSFWGPYEQYF. For the CDR3, the DNA is TGTGCCAGCAGTTTTTGGGGACCCTACGAGCAGTACTTC.